Shown below are 2 T cell receptor beta chains from a single sample sequenced in a study of shared clonotypes between healthy human individuals. Repertoires were generated with immunoSEQ multiplex PCR, while TCRdb's copy carries only in-frame clones and drops some. The table includes roughly 1,500,000 clones, approximately 98.5% detected once. The sequenced sample consisted of naive CD4+ T cells sorted from blood. As for subset: CD45RA+ positively selected. The receptor set was obtained from a man aged 30 to 45 in good health.

The genes are TRBV5-6 and TRBJ1-5; unclear D gene. With 0 bases removed from V and 1 base from J, the gap between germline ends came to 11 bases. The germline V gene has CDR1 SGHDT and CDR2 YYEEEE. The CDR3 totals 16 residues. The CDR3 DNA is TGTGCCAGCAGCTTGGGGCCGGTTTTGAGCAATCAGCCCCAGCATTTT. Residues: CASSLGPVLSNQPQHF. The whole variable domain, remainder taken from reference TRBV5-6 and TRBJ1-5, is DAGVTQSPTHLIKTRGQQVTLRCSPKSGHDTVSWYQQALGQGPQFIFQYYEEEERQRGNFPDRFSGHQFPNYSSELNVNALLLGDSALYLCASSLGPVLSNQPQHFGDGTRLSIL.

This sequence joins TRBV9 and TRBJ2-7; 9 nucleotides line up with TRBD2. Germline V gene data show CDR1 as SGDLS and CDR2 as YYNGEE. V shed 4 bases and J 3 bases; nucleotides not matched to a gene: 11. CDR3 size: 16 residues. CDR3 amino acids: CASSPGGGRGLYEQYF. CDR3 DNA sequence: TGTGCCAGCAGCCCGGGGGGCGGGAGGGGACTCTACGAGCAGTACTTC. Using reference TRBV9 and TRBJ2-7 for the parts outside the CDR3, the full variable domain is DSGVTQTPKHLITATGQRVTLRCSPRSGDLSVYWYQQSLDQGLQFLIQYYNGEERAKGNILERFSAQQFPDLHSELNLSSLELGDSALYFCASSPGGGRGLYEQYFGPGTRLTVT.